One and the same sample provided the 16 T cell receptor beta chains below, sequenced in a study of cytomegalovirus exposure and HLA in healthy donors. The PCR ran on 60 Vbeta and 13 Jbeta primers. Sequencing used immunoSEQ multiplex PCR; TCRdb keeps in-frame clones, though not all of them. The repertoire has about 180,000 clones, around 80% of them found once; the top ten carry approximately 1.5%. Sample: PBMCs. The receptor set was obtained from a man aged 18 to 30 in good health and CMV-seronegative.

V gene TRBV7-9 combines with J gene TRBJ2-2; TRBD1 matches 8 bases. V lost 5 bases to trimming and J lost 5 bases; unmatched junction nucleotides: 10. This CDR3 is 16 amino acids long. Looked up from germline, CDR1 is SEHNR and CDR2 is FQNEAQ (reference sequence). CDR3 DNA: TGTGCCAGCAGCCGAGTCCAGGGGGCGAGTACCGGGGAGCTGTTTTTT. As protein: CASSRVQGASTGELFF.

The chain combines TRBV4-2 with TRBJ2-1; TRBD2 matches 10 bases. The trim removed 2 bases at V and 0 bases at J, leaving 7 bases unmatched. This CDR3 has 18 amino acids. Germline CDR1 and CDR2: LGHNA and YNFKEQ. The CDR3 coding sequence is TGTGCCAGCAGCCAATTGGGACTAGCGACGGGCTCCTACAATGAGCAGTTCTTC. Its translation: CASSQLGLATGSYNEQFF.

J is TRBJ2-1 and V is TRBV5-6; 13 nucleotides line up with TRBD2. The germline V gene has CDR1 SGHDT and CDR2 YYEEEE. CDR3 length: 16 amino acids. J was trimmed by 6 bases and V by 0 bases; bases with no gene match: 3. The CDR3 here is CASSLAGLAGINEQFF. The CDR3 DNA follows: TGTGCCAGCAGCTTGGCGGGACTAGCGGGAATCAATGAGCAGTTCTTC.

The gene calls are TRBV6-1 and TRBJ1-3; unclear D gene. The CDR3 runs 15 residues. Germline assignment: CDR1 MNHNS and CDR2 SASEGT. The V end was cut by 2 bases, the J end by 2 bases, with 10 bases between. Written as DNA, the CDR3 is TGTGCCAGCAGTGAATCGGGGTTTCCTGGAAACACCATATATTTT. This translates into CASSESGFPGNTIYF.

The DNA for the CDR3 is TGTGCCAGCAGCTTAGATCGTTGGCAGACTAGCTCCTACGAGCAGTACTTC. It yields the protein CASSLDRWQTSSYEQYF. V and J are TRBV11-2 and TRBJ2-7; D perhaps matches TRBD2 (6 bases). This CDR3 has 17 residues. Germline V gene sequence: CDR1 SGHAT, CDR2 FQNNGV. Trimming shortened V by 0 bases and J by 0 bases, and 15 bases separated the two germline ends.

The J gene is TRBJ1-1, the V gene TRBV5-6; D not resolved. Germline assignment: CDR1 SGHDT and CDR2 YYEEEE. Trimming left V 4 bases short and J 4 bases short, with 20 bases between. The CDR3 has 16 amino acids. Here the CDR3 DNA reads TGTGCCAGCAGCGCCGTTGTCAGGCGGGATGGCACTGAAGCTTTCTTT. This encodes CASSAVVRRDGTEAFF.

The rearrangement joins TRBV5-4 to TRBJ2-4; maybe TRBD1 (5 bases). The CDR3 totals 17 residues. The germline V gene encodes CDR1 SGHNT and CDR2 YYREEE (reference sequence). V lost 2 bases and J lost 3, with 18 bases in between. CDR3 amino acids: CASSFRSSGQGKNIQYF. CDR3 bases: TGTGCCAGCAGCTTCCGTTCGTCCGGGCAGGGCAAAAACATTCAGTACTTC.

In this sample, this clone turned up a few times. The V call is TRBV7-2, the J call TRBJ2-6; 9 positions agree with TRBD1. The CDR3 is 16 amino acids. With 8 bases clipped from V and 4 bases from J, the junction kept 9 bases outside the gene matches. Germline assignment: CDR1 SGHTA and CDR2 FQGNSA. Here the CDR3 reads CASGAGTGSGANVLTF. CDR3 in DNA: TGTGCCAGCGGCGCGGGGACAGGGTCCGGGGCCAACGTCCTGACTTTC.

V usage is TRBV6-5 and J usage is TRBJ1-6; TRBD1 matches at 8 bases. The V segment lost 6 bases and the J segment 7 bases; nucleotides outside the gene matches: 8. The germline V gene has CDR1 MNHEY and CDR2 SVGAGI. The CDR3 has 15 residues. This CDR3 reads CASRRTGSGNSPLHF. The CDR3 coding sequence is TGTGCCAGCAGGAGGACAGGGTCTGGCAATTCACCCCTCCACTTT.

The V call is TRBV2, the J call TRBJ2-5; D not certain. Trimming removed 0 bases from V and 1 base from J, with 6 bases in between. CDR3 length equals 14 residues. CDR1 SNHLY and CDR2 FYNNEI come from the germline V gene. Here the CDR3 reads CASSEANSQETQYF. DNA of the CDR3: TGTGCCAGCAGTGAAGCGAACAGCCAAGAGACCCAGTACTTC.

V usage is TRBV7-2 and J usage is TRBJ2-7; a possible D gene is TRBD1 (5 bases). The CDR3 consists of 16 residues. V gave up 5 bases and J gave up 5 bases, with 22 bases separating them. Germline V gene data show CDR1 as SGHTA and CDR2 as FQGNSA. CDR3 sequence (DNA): TGTGCCAGCAGCCCCTACTTAGGGGATTCCGGCCACGAGCAGTACTTC. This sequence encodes CASSPYLGDSGHEQYF.

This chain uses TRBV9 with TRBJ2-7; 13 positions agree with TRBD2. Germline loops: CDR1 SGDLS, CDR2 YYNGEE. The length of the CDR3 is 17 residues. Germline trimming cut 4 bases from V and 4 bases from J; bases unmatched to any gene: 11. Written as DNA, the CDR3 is TGTGCCAGCAGCCCCCGGACTAGCGGGAGCGGGGCATACGAGCAGTACTTC. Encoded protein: CASSPRTSGSGAYEQYF.

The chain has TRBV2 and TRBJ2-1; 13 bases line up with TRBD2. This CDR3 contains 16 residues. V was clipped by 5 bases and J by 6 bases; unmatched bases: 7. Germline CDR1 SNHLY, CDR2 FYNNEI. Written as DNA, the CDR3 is TGTGCCAGCAGTCGACTAGCGGGAGGTTCGGGCAATGAGCAGTTCTTC. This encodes CASSRLAGGSGNEQFF.

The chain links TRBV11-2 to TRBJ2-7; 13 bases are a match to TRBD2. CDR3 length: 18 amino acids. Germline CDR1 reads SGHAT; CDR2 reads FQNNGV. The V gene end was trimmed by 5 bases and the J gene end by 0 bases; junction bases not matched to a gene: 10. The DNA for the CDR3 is TGTGCCAGCAGCCTATGGACTAGCGGGGGTCTCAGCTCCTACGAGCAGTACTTC. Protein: CASSLWTSGGLSSYEQYF.

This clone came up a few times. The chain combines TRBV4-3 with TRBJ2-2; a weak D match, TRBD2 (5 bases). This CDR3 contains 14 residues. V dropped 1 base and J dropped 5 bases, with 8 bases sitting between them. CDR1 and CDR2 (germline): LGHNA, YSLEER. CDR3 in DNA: TGCGCCAGCAGCCAAGTCAGGAGGACCGGGGAGCTGTTTTTT. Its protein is CASSQVRRTGELFF.

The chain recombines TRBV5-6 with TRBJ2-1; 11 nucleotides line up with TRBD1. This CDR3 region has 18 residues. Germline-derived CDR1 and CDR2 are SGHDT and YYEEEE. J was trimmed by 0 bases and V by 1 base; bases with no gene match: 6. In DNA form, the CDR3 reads TGTGCCAGCAGCTTGTGGAGGGACAGGGGGAGCTCCTACAATGAGCAGTTCTTC. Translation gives CASSLWRDRGSSYNEQFF.